The sequence of this TCR beta chain was determined in a study of T cell responses to AZD1222 COVID-19 vaccine. Notes on the study in general: Sampling that yielded the repertoires occurred only after the peak T cell response. There were mostly white British donors and more females than males, and clonal diversity was possibly underestimated. Along spike, vaccine-associated CD4 TCRs were found throughout, with dominance at 160-218 and 743-854. Two doses of AZD1222 preceded a rise in Spike-specific TCR breadth and depth.

Concerning this clone itself: Its antigen is undetermined.

This CDR3 has 14 residues. Between the trimmed V and J ends, which lost 5 bases and 1 base, there was a span of 9 bases. In germline, CDR1 is SEHNR, CDR2 FQNEAQ (reference sequence). Data came from immunoSEQ multiplex PCR; TCRdb stores just in-frame clones and leaves some out. Among approximately 99,000 clones, 85% to 90% were seen once, and the ten largest hold 2.5% to 4%. The rearrangement uses TRBV7-9 and TRBJ1-3; weak D call: TRBD1 (5 bases). Specimen: peripheral blood, collected on day 0 of AZD1222 vaccination. The source of this sequence is an adult in good health. This CDR3 is CASSPGSSGNTIYF. CDR3 DNA sequence: TGTGCCAGCAGCCCAGGGAGTTCTGGAAACACCATATATTTT. Looking up the rest from reference TRBV7-9 and TRBJ1-3 gives the full variable domain: DTGVSQNPRHKITKRGQNVTFRCDPISEHNRLYWYRQTLGQGPEFLTYFQNEAQLEKSRLLSDRFSAERPKGSFSTLEIQRTEQGDSAMYLCASSPGSSGNTIYFGEGSWLTVV.